This T cell receptor (beta chain) stems from a study of T cell responses to AZD1222 COVID-19 vaccine. Points on this clone: Its specificity is not known.

Generated by immunoSEQ multiplex PCR, the TCRdb table keeps only in-frame clones and is missing some. This table holds about 150,000 clones, 90% found once. Study results and limitations: Unmutated regions of variants are reportedly targeted by nearly half of spike-specific TCRs. Only after the peak T cell response were repertoires sampled. Clonal diversity was possibly underestimated, and white British individuals and females predominated among donors. Spike was spanned by vaccine-associated CD4 TCRs, which were dominant at 160-218 and 743-854.

The germline V gene encodes CDR1 MNHEY and CDR2 SMNVEV (reference sequence). Trimming took 5 bases from V and 3 from J, leaving 11 bases between them. The length of the CDR3 is 15 residues. The rearrangement links TRBV27 to TRBJ1-6; D not resolved. Material: peripheral blood, obtained on day 0 of AZD1222 vaccination. The TCR originated in an adult in good health. The CDR3 sequence: CASSAYRDYNSPLHF. Written as DNA, the CDR3 is TGTGCCAGCAGTGCGTATCGAGACTATAATTCACCCCTCCACTTT.